The clone carrying this TCR beta chain was seen a few times. TCRdb re-derived calls from the reads in MiXCR, one entry per CDR3 protein. Of roughly 230,000 distinct CDR3 sequences listed, around an eighth are singletons. The data are from a study of T cell repertoires in cytomegalovirus infection. Per germline, CDR1 SGHRS and CDR2 YFSETQ. CDR3 size: 14 residues. Unmatched junction bases numbered 7, after V lost 4 bases and J lost 7 bases. The specimen sequenced was PBMCs. This rearrangement joins TRBV5-1 to TRBJ2-4, with 8 bases lining up with TRBD1. The origin of this receptor is a human donor in good health (CMV status not recorded). Some clones in this sample may be carry-over from other donors' samples. CDR3 region: CASSLRQGPNIQYF. CDR3 sequence (DNA): TGCGCCAGCAGCCTGAGACAGGGGCCCAACATTCAGTACTTC.